This T cell receptor (beta chain) was sequenced during a study of blood T cell repertoires in COVID-19. Germline CDR1 and CDR2: LNHDA and SQIVND (reference sequence). CDR3 length: 12 amino acids. TCRdb keeps only in-frame clones here, not all; method: immunoSEQ multiplex PCR. The sample records 50,000 to 70,000 clones, about nine tenths being singletons. Comment on this clone: One end of the junction varies from germline; a read error may be responsible.

This rearrangement joins TRBV19 to TRBJ2-7; 7 positions agree with TRBD2. This sequence originates from a man aged 60 to 69 with acute or convalescent COVID-19. Sequences were obtained from peripheral blood. In DNA, the CDR3 is TGTGCCAGTAGTACCGATCGGCGGGAGCATTTTTTC. Translating gives CASSTDRREHFF.